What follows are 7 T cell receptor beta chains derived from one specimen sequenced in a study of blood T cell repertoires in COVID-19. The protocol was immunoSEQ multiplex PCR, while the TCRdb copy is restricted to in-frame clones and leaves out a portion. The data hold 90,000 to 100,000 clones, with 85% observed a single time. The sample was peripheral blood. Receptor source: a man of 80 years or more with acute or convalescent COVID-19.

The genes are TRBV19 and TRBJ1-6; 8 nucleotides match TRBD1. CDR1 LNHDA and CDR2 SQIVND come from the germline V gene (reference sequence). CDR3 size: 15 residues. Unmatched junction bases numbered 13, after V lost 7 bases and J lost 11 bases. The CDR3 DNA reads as TGTGCCAGTACCCGACCGGGACAGGACCTTCCACCCCTCCACTTT. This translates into CASTRPGQDLPPLHF.

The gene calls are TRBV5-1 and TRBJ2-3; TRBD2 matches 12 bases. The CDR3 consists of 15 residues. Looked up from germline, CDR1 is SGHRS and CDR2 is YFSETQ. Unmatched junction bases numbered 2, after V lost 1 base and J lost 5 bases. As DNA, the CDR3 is TGCGCCAGCAGCTTGTCGACTAGCGGGAGAGATACGCAGTATTTT. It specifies CASSLSTSGRDTQYF.

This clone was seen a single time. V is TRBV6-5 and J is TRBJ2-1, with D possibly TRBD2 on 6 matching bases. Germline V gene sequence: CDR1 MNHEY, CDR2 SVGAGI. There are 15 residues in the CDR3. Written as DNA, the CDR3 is TGTGCATCACTTCGCGGGACCACCCCGGGAAATGAGCAGTTCTTC. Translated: CASLRGTTPGNEQFF.

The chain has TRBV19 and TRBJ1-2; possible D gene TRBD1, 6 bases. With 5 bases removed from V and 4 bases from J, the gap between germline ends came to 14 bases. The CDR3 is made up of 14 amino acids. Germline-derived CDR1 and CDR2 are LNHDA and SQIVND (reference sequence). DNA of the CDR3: TGTGCCAGTAGTCCGGACAGCTTAACCTATGGCTACACCTTC. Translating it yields CASSPDSLTYGYTF.

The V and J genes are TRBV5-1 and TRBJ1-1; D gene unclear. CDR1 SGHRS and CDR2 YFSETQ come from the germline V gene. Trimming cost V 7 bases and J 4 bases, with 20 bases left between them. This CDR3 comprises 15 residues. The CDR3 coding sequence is TGCGCCAGCTCTGAGAGCGGCAAGTCAGGCACTGAAGCTTTCTTT. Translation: CASSESGKSGTEAFF.

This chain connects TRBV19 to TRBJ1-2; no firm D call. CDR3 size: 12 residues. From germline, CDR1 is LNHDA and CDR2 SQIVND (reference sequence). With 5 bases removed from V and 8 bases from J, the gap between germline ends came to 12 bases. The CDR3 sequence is CASSEKRGGYTF. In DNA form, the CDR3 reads TGTGCCAGTAGTGAGAAGCGGGGAGGCTACACCTTC.

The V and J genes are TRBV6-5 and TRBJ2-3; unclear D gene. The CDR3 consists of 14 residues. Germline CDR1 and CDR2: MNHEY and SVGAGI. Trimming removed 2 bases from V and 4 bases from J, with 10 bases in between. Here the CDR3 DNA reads TGTGCCAGCAGTTACGGAGCGAGCGCAGATACGCAGTATTTT. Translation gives CASSYGASADTQYF.